The rows below give T cell receptor beta chains drawn from one sample of a study of T cell clonotyping in hematopoietic cell transplantation. Clones were sequenced by immunoSEQ multiplex PCR, and TCRdb holds only the in-frame ones, with some missing. Of 15,000 to 20,000 clones listed, approximately 80% are singletons. Sample: peripheral blood mononuclear cells. These receptors all stem from a man aged 60 to 69 in good health. Some clones in this sample may be carry-over from other donors' samples. CDR3s include the opening cysteine and the closing phenylalanine or tryptophan. D genes are given only for firm matches. Rows may omit the clone size; those that give it use once, few, many or a size class.

J gene	V gene	CDR3 length	clone size	D gene	CDR3 protein	CDR3 DNA
TRBJ1-2	TRBV30	15	once	.	CARRQAGGPNYGYTF	TGTGCCCGGAGGCAGGCTGGGGGGCCCAACTATGGCTACACCTTC
TRBJ2-7	TRBV27	13	once	.	CASSLLAAREQYF	TGTGCCAGCAGTTTATTGGCGGCCCGCGAGCAGTACTTC
TRBJ2-5	TRBV4-3	13	.	TRBD1	CASSQHRGETQYF	TGCGCCAGCAGCCAACACAGGGGAGAGACCCAGTACTTC
TRBJ1-1	TRBV5-8	9	once	.	CASSLGTFF	TGTGCCAGCAGCTTGGGGACTTTCTTT
TRBJ1-1	TRBV7-2	13	.	.	CASSTSRGTEAFF	TGTGCCAGCAGCACTAGCAGGGGAACTGAAGCTTTCTTT
TRBJ2-1	TRBV6-1	12	.	TRBD2	CASTPGGNEQFF	TGTGCCAGCACCCCGGGGGGCAATGAGCAGTTCTTC
TRBJ2-5	TRBV11-2	12	.	.	CASTPIEETQYF	TGTGCCAGCACCCCAATAGAAGAGACCCAGTACTTC
TRBJ2-1	TRBV6-5	15	.	TRBD2	CAAGLAGSGDNEQFF	TGTGCCGCGGGACTAGCGGGAAGTGGTGACAATGAGCAGTTCTTC
TRBJ2-1	TRBV13	17	few	.	CASSSPAGPSSYNEQFF	TGTGCCAGCAGCTCCCCTGCGGGGCCCAGCTCCTACAATGAGCAGTTCTTC
TRBJ1-1	TRBV9	13	.	.	CASSVVGQREAFF	TGTGCCAGCAGCGTAGTCGGACAGCGTGAAGCTTTCTTT
TRBJ2-5	TRBV4-2	15	.	.	CASSQVPGLAETQYF	TGTGCCAGCAGCCAAGTTCCTGGGCTTGCGGAGACCCAGTACTTC
TRBJ2-1	TRBV7-3	16	once	.	CASSSYGSASYNEQFF	TGTGCCAGCAGCTCCTACGGGAGCGCGTCCTACAATGAGCAGTTCTTC
TRBJ2-7	TRBV6-6	14	.	.	CASSDPESSYEQYF	TGTGCCAGCAGCGACCCAGAGAGCTCCTACGAGCAGTACTTC
TRBJ1-2	TRBV30	12	few	.	CAWSGGSHGYTF	TGTGCCTGGAGTGGCGGATCTCATGGCTACACCTTC
TRBJ2-3	TRBV6-6	14	.	.	CASSFKLTAGTQYF	TGTGCCAGCAGTTTCAAACTGACGGCAGGTACGCAGTATTTT
TRBJ1-4	TRBV6-5	14	.	TRBD1	CASSYKQGLERLFF	TGCGCCAGCAGTTATAAACAGGGGTTGGAAAGACTGTTTTTT
TRBJ1-1	TRBV19	14	.	.	CASSILEVNTEAFF	TGTGCCAGTAGTATTCTAGAGGTGAACACTGAAGCTTTCTTT
TRBJ2-7	TRBV7-9	14	.	.	CASTTDRRAYEQYF	TGTGCCAGCACCACGGACAGAAGGGCCTACGAGCAGTACTTC
TRBJ2-1	TRBV4-1	14	.	TRBD2	CASRPGLEGNEQFF	TGCGCCAGCCGCCCGGGACTAGAGGGCAATGAGCAGTTCTTC
TRBJ2-3	TRBV5-4	14	few	.	CASSAWTVTDTQYF	TGTGCCAGCAGCGCGTGGACTGTCACAGATACGCAGTATTTT
TRBJ2-7	TRBV25-1	14	.	.	CASSEYWGANEQYF	TGTGCCAGCAGTGAATATTGGGGCGCCAACGAGCAGTACTTC
TRBJ2-1	TRBV28	13	once	.	CASRTTPYNEQFF	TGTGCCAGCAGGACCACTCCCTACAATGAGCAGTTCTTC
TRBJ2-1	TRBV19	16	.	TRBD2	CASSNGGLAEDNEQFF	TGTGCCAGTAGTAACGGGGGACTAGCAGAAGACAATGAGCAGTTCTTC
TRBJ1-3	TRBV7-9	15	.	.	CASSLGAGSRNTIYF	TGTGCCAGCAGCTTAGGAGCAGGGTCCCGAAACACCATATATTTT
TRBJ1-3	TRBV6-5	15	few	.	CASSRTQFAGNTIYF	TGTGCCAGCAGTCGAACCCAGTTCGCTGGAAACACCATATATTTT
TRBJ2-7	TRBV7-8	11	.	.	CASSLATEQYF	TGTGCCAGCAGCTTAGCGACCGAGCAGTACTTC
TRBJ1-2	TRBV6-5	15	once	.	CASSPSRGVNYGYTF	TGTGCCAGCAGCCCTTCCCGGGGGGTCAACTATGGCTACACCTTC
TRBJ1-3	TRBV4-3	15	.	.	CASSQDVGSGNTIYF	TGCGCCAGCAGCCAAGATGTGGGCTCTGGAAACACCATATATTTT
TRBJ1-3	TRBV6-6	16	.	.	CASSQGRKSSGNTIYF	TGTGCCAGCAGTCAGGGACGGAAGAGCTCTGGAAACACCATATATTTT
TRBJ1-2	TRBV28	17	.	.	CASSFSLPGGGDYGYTF	TGTGCCAGCAGTTTTTCCCTACCTGGTGGGGGGGACTATGGCTACACCTTC
TRBJ1-5	TRBV27	14	.	TRBD1	CASSIGGSEQPQHF	TGTGCCAGCTCTATAGGGGGCTCTGAGCAGCCCCAGCATTTT
TRBJ1-2	TRBV11-2	15	.	.	CASSSPKGRSYGYTF	TGTGCCAGCAGTTCTCCAAAAGGACGGAGCTATGGCTACACCTTC
TRBJ2-7	TRBV7-2	14	medium-sized	.	CASSSRRGGTQQYF	TGTGCCAGCAGCTCTAGGAGGGGGGGTACCCAGCAGTACTTC
TRBJ2-2	TRBV5-1	14	.	.	CASSFAMNTGELFF	TGCGCCAGCAGTTTCGCGATGAACACCGGGGAGCTGTTTTTT
TRBJ2-7	TRBV11-3	13	.	.	CASSLAERYEQYF	TGTGCCAGCAGCTTAGCGGAGCGGTACGAGCAGTACTTC
TRBJ2-3	TRBV29-1	13	.	.	CSVAWRVADTQYF	TGCAGCGTTGCTTGGAGGGTCGCAGATACGCAGTATTTT
TRBJ1-2	TRBV28	14	.	.	CASSFPGRESGYTF	TGTGCCAGCAGTTTCCCAGGGAGGGAGTCTGGCTACACCTTC
TRBJ2-7	TRBV7-2	14	.	.	CASSTGLAVDEQYF	TGTGCCAGCAGCACGGGACTCGCGGTAGACGAGCAGTACTTC
TRBJ1-2	TRBV28	14	.	TRBD1	CVSSFGQGVYGYTF	TGTGTCAGCAGTTTCGGCCAGGGGGTGTATGGCTACACCTTC
TRBJ1-1	TRBV10-1	11	few	.	CASRKDGEAFF	TGCGCCAGCAGGAAGGACGGTGAAGCTTTCTTT
TRBJ1-2	TRBV29-1	15	.	.	CSVEESQGKDYGYTF	TGCAGCGTTGAAGAGTCCCAGGGGAAAGACTATGGCTACACCTTC
TRBJ2-7	TRBV30	11	.	.	CAWSGQYEQYF	TGTGCCTGGAGTGGTCAATACGAGCAGTACTTC
TRBJ2-5	TRBV30	11	few	.	CAWSVGETQYF	TGTGCCTGGAGTGTCGGTGAGACCCAGTACTTC
TRBJ2-3	TRBV12-5	12	.	.	CASGGEADTQYF	TGTGCTAGTGGGGGCGAGGCAGATACGCAGTATTTT
TRBJ2-7	TRBV5-6	13	.	.	CASSPQGSYEQYF	TGTGCCAGCAGCCCCCAGGGCTCCTACGAGCAGTACTTC